This T cell receptor beta chain was sequenced in a study of blood T cell repertoires in COVID-19. Study-wide background: The study drew acute and convalescent COVID-19 samples from the United States, Italy and Spain. T cells, B-cell-depleted T cells, or PBMCs supplied cDNA or gDNA.

This CDR3 has 16 amino acids. J was trimmed by 5 bases and V by 6 bases; bases with no gene match: 11. CDR1 and CDR2 (germline): LNHDA, SQIVND (reference sequence). Source study methods: Nucleated cell counts were estimated from reference gene primer amplification. Generated by immunoSEQ multiplex PCR, the TCRdb table keeps only in-frame clones and is missing some. The V and J calls and clone size were taken over from that table, and D and trimming were inferred from the DNA. The data contain tens of thousands of clones, less than 90% of them singletons. The sequence derives from a man older than 75 in a cohort sampled during active COVID-19. The gene calls are TRBV19 and TRBJ1-4, with 8 bases matching TRBD1. Material: peripheral blood. The chain's CDR3 is CASRGQVTGVNEKLFF. The CDR3 DNA follows: TGTGCCAGTAGAGGCCAAGTGACAGGGGTGAATGAAAAACTGTTTTTT.